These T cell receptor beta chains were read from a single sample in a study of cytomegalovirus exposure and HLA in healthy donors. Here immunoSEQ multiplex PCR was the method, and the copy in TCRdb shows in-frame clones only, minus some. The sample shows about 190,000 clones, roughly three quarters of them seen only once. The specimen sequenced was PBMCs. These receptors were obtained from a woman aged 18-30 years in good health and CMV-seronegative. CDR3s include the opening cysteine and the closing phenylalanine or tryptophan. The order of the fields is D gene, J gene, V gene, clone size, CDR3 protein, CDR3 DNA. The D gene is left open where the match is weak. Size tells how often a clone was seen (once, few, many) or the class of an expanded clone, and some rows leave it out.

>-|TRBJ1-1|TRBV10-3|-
CAISDSQGWTEAFF
TGTGCCATCAGTGACTCGCAGGGTTGGACTGAAGCTTTCTTT
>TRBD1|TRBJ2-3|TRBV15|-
CATSSSGQGIRSTDTQYF
TGTGCCACCAGCAGCTCAGGACAGGGGATCCGTAGCACAGATACGCAGTATTTT
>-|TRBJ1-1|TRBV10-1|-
CASSERGNTEAFF
TGCGCCAGCAGTGAGAGGGGGAACACTGAAGCTTTCTTT
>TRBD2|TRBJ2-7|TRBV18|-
CASSLAGTSGRVIYEQYF
TGTGCCAGCTCACTTGCCGGGACTAGCGGGAGGGTTATCTACGAGCAGTACTTC
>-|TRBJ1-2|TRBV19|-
CASSRLGSNYGYTF
TGTGCCAGTAGTAGGCTGGGCAGTAACTATGGCTACACCTTC
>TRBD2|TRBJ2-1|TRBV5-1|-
CASGTSGGYNEQFF
TGCGCCAGCGGAACTAGCGGGGGATACAATGAGCAGTTCTTC
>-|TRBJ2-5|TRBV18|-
CASSPTLEETQYF
TGTGCCAGCTCACCAACATTGGAAGAGACCCAGTACTTC
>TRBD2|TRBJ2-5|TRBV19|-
CASSSSGTRSETQYF
TGTGCCAGTAGTTCCTCCGGGACTAGATCCGAGACCCAGTACTTC
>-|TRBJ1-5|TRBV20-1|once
CSARGQQPQHF
TGCAGTGCTAGAGGGCAGCAGCCCCAGCATTTT
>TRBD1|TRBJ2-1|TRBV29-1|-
CSVPRDRGRYNEQFF
TGCAGCGTGCCCCGGGACAGGGGAAGGTACAATGAGCAGTTCTTC
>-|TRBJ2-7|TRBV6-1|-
CASSETPGGYEQYF
TGTGCCAGCAGTGAAACCCCAGGGGGGTACGAGCAGTACTTC
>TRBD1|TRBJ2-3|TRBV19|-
CASNQDRGTDTQYF
TGTGCCAGTAACCAGGACAGGGGCACAGATACGCAGTATTTT
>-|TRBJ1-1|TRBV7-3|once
CASSYGEANTEAFF
TGTGCCAGCAGCTATGGTGAGGCGAACACTGAAGCTTTCTTT
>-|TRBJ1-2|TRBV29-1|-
CSVVGGHSFYGYTF
TGCAGCGTTGTGGGAGGGCATTCCTTCTATGGCTACACCTTC
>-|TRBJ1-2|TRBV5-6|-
CASSLIRGSGYTF
TGTGCCAGCAGCTTGATCCGGGGATCTGGCTACACCTTC
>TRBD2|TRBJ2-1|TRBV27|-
CASSFWTSGARNNEQFF
TGTGCCAGCAGTTTCTGGACTAGCGGGGCCCGGAACAATGAGCAGTTCTTC
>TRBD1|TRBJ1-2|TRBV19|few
CASSSGGSNYGYTF
TGTGCCAGTAGTTCAGGGGGCTCTAACTATGGCTACACCTTC
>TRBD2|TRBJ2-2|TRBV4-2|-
CASSQNPGLAGPGELFF
TGTGCCAGCAGCCAGAACCCGGGACTAGCGGGACCCGGGGAGCTGTTTTTT
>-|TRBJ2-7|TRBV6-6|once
CASSYSSETHEQYF
TGTGCCAGCAGTTACTCTAGCGAAACCCACGAGCAGTACTTC
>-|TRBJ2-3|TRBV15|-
CATSTGRGDTQYF
TGTGCCACCAGCACGGGACGGGGGGATACGCAGTATTTT
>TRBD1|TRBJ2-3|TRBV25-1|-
CASRETGGGTDTQYF
TGTGCCAGCAGGGAGACAGGGGGAGGCACAGATACGCAGTATTTT
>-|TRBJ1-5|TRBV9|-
CASSASGLSNQPQHF
TGTGCCAGCAGCGCTTCAGGGCTTAGCAATCAGCCCCAGCATTTT
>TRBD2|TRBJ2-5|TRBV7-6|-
CASSLAGLAGLQETQYF
TGTGCCAGCAGCTTAGCCGGACTAGCGGGACTTCAAGAGACCCAGTACTTC
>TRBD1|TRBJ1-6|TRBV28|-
CASSLTGGLSPLHF
TGTGCCAGCAGTTTGACAGGGGGCTTATCACCCCTCCACTTT
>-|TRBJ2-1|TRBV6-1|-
CASSVSQTYNEQFF
TGTGCCAGCAGTGTATCCCAGACTTACAATGAGCAGTTCTTC
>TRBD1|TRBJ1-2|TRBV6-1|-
CASGGQGNYGYTF
TGTGCCAGCGGGGGACAGGGGAACTATGGCTACACCTTC
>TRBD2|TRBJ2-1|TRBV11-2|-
CASSFGTSNFNEQFF
TGTGCCAGCAGCTTCGGGACTAGCAATTTCAATGAGCAGTTCTTC
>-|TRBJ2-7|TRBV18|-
CASSPPGAETYEQYF
TGTGCCAGCTCACCACCGGGAGCGGAGACCTACGAGCAGTACTTC
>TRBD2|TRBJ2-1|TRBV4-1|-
CASSQGGTSGRAYNEQFF
TGCGCCAGCAGCCAAGGAGGGACTAGCGGGAGGGCCTACAATGAGCAGTTCTTC
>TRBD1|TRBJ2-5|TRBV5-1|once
CASTWDRGIGETQYF
TGCGCCAGCACTTGGGACAGGGGTATTGGGGAGACCCAGTACTTC
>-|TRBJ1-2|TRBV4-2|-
CASSQGGGDSYGYTF
TGTGCCAGCAGCCAAGGAGGGGGAGATTCCTATGGCTACACCTTC
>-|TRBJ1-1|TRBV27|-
CASSLRGQGRAFF
TGTGCCAGCAGTTTAAGGGGCCAAGGTCGGGCTTTCTTT
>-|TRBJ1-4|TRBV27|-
CASRRGNEKLFF
TGTGCCAGCAGGCGGGGTAATGAAAAACTGTTTTTT
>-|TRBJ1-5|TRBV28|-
CASNGVYGNQPQHF
TGTGCCAGCAACGGAGTGTATGGGAATCAGCCCCAGCATTTT
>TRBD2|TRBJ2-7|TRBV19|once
CASSPRQGAGIYEQYF
TGTGCCAGTAGTCCCCGCCAAGGAGCGGGAATCTACGAGCAGTACTTC
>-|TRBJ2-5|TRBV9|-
CASSVDGVQETQYF
TGTGCCAGCAGCGTAGACGGGGTCCAAGAGACCCAGTACTTC
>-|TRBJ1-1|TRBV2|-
CASSDPGGSVPTEAFF
TGTGCCAGCAGTGATCCCGGGGGGTCGGTACCCACTGAAGCTTTCTTT
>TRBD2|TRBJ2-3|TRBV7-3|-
CASRAGLAGGADTQYF
TGTGCCAGCAGGGCCGGGCTAGCGGGAGGGGCAGATACGCAGTATTTT
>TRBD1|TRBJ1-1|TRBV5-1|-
CASSLEQGVNTEAFF
TGCGCCAGCAGCTTGGAACAGGGGGTGAACACTGAAGCTTTCTTT
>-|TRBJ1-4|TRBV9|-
CASSVGGSTNEKLFF
TGTGCCAGCAGCGTAGGCGGATCAACTAATGAAAAACTGTTTTTT
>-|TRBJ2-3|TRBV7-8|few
CASSTGPDTQYF
TGTGCCAGCAGCACAGGGCCAGATACGCAGTATTTT
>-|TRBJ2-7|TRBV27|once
CASSTRSSYEQYF
TGTGCCAGCAGTACCCGGAGTTCCTACGAGCAGTACTTC
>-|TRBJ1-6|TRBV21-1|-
CASSPGQGRNGRSPLHF
TGTGCCAGCAGCCCTGGACAGGGGCGGAATGGTCGGTCACCCCTCCACTTT